Below are 17 T cell receptor beta chains sequenced from a single sample in a study of shared clonotypes between healthy human individuals. Assay: immunoSEQ multiplex PCR; the TCRdb copy retains only in-frame clones and omits some. The repertoire holds 2,500,000 or so clones, with 93% as singletons. Material for sequencing was naive CD4+ T cells from PBMCs. Sample subset: CD45RA+ positively selected. These TCRs come from a man younger than 30 in good health. Some clones in this sample may be carry-over from other donors' samples.

J is TRBJ2-7 and V is TRBV5-1; tentatively, D is TRBD1 (6 bases). Trimming stripped 0 bases from V and 0 bases from J, with 16 bases between. The CDR3 has 17 residues. Germline-derived CDR1 and CDR2 are SGHRS and YFSETQ. CDR3: CASSLAASGHYSYEQYF. The CDR3 nucleotides read TGCGCCAGCAGCTTGGCAGCTTCGGGACACTACTCCTACGAGCAGTACTTC. Drawing the rest from reference TRBV5-1 and TRBJ2-7, the complete variable domain is KAGVTQTPRYLIKTRGQQVTLSCSPISGHRSVSWYQQTPGQGLQFLFEYFSETQRNKGNFPGRFSGRQFSNSRSEMNVSTLELGDSALYLCASSLAASGHYSYEQYFGPGTRLTVT.

This chain links TRBV11-2 with TRBJ1-4; D is uncertain. The V end lost 3 bases, the J end lost 12 bases, and 11 bases lay between the germline ends. Per the germline V gene, CDR1 is SGHAT and CDR2 is FQNNGV. The CDR3 runs to 12 residues. CDR3 sequence reads: CASSFKLGELFF. The CDR3 DNA sequence: TGTGCCAGCAGCTTTAAACTGGGAGAACTGTTTTTT.

This rearrangement joins TRBV7-9 to TRBJ1-6; TRBD1 matches 9 bases. The CDR3 is 17 residues long. The germline V gene encodes CDR1 SEHNR and CDR2 FQNEAQ (reference sequence). The J segment lost 3 bases and the V segment lost 5 bases, leaving 8 bases of the junction unmatched. The CDR3: CASSLQGASDYNSPLHF. CDR3 in DNA: TGTGCCAGCAGCCTACAGGGGGCTAGCGACTATAATTCACCCCTCCACTTT. The whole variable domain, remainder taken from reference TRBV7-9 and TRBJ1-6, is DTGVSQNPRHKITKRGQNVTFRCDPISEHNRLYWYRQTLGQGPEFLTYFQNEAQLEKSRLLSDRFSAERPKGSFSTLEIQRTEQGDSAMYLCASSLQGASDYNSPLHFGNGTRLTVT.

The V call is TRBV5-4, the J call TRBJ2-7, with D maybe TRBD2 (6 bases). Trimming pared 1 base from V and 7 bases from J, leaving 24 bases between. The length of the CDR3 is 17 residues. The germline V gene encodes CDR1 SGHNT and CDR2 YYREEE (reference sequence). Written as DNA, the CDR3 is TGTGCCAGCAGCTTGCCGCCACGTCCGGGACTCCCGAGAGAGCAGTACTTC. It is translated as CASSLPPRPGLPREQYF.

This chain connects TRBV7-8 to TRBJ1-5, with D hard to call. The V gene lost 5 bases and the J gene lost 8 bases, with 19 bases spanning the gap. Germline lookup yields CDR1 SGHVS and CDR2 FQNEAQ. The CDR3 is made up of 15 amino acids. The CDR3 sequence: CASSKTRTQMEPQHF. CDR3 in DNA: TGTGCCAGCAGCAAGACCCGGACCCAAATGGAGCCCCAGCATTTT.

The V call is TRBV7-2, the J call TRBJ2-3, with TRBD2 as a possible D gene (6 bases). The CDR3 has 14 amino acids. CDR1 is SGHTA, CDR2 FQGNSA, per germline. The ends were cut back, 5 bases at V and 0 bases at J, with 9 bases in the middle. In DNA, the CDR3 is TGTGCCAGCAGCCCTGCGGGAAGCACAGATACGCAGTATTTT. Translating gives CASSPAGSTDTQYF.

The chain couples TRBV7-9 to TRBJ2-1, with 7 nucleotides matching TRBD2. This CDR3 comprises 16 residues. The ends lost 4 bases at V and 2 bases at J; junction bases unmatched: 8. Germline V gene sequence: CDR1 SEHNR, CDR2 FQNEAQ (reference sequence). CDR3 amino acids: CASSSYAGAAYNEQFF. DNA for the CDR3: TGTGCCAGCAGCTCCTACGCGGGAGCGGCCTACAATGAGCAGTTCTTC.

The chain combines TRBV7-2 with TRBJ2-1; 14 bases fit TRBD2. The germline V gene has CDR1 SGHTA and CDR2 FQGNSA. V dropped 5 bases and J dropped 12; count of bases not matched to a gene: 6. This CDR3 contains 14 residues. CDR3 residues: CASSLGTSGRGQFF. DNA of the CDR3: TGTGCCAGCAGCCTGGGGACTAGCGGGAGAGGGCAGTTCTTC.

The chain uses TRBV5-1 and TRBJ1-6; D is perhaps TRBD1 (6 bases). The CDR3 runs to 15 residues. Germline V gene lookup returns CDR1 SGHRS and CDR2 YFSETQ. Deletions cut 0 bases from V and 14 bases from J, with 18 bases between. This CDR3 reads CASSLGGGLQGSLHF. The CDR3 nucleotides are TGCGCCAGCAGCTTGGGAGGGGGTCTCCAGGGTTCCCTCCACTTT.

There are a few counts of this clone. The chain carries TRBV5-4 and TRBJ1-1; 7 nucleotides align to TRBD1. From germline, CDR1 is SGHNT and CDR2 YYREEE (reference sequence). This CDR3 spans 14 amino acids. The V segment lost 5 bases and the J segment 7 bases; nucleotides outside the gene matches: 11. As DNA, the CDR3 is TGTGCCAGCAGTTTGACAGGGATTGACGGTGAAGCTTTCTTT. Translating it yields CASSLTGIDGEAFF.

The chain uses TRBV7-2 and TRBJ2-7; D is undetermined. The germline gives CDR1 SGHTA, CDR2 FQGNSA. This CDR3 spans 14 amino acids. Trimming removed 5 bases at V and 1 base at J, with 12 bases between. The CDR3 region is CASSLSRQSYEQYF. CDR3 DNA: TGTGCCAGCAGCCTTTCCCGGCAGTCCTACGAGCAGTACTTC.

The chain recombines TRBV19 with TRBJ1-1, with D possibly being TRBD1 (5 bases). Germline CDR1 and CDR2: LNHDA and SQIVND (reference sequence). This CDR3 has 18 amino acids. The V end was cut by 1 base, the J end by 1 base, with 19 bases between. The CDR3 here is CASSIVAGTSTSNTEAFF. In DNA form, the CDR3 reads TGTGCCAGTAGTATAGTCGCAGGGACCTCGACCTCGAACACTGAAGCTTTCTTT.

In DNA form, the CDR3 reads TGTGCCAGCAGTTACTCGTTCAGCTCTGGAAACACCATATATTTT. It yields the protein CASSYSFSSGNTIYF. The V gene is TRBV6-5, the J gene TRBJ1-3; D is ambiguous. The CDR3 runs to 15 residues. The germline V and J ends were trimmed by 0 bases and 0 bases, with 6 bases remaining between them. Germline V gene sequence: CDR1 MNHEY, CDR2 SVGAGI.

The V gene is TRBV5-1, the J gene TRBJ2-7, with a weak D call TRBD2 (5 bases). The CDR3 covers 13 residues. Deletions cut 7 bases from V and 1 base from J, with 12 bases between. CDR1 and CDR2 from the germline V gene are SGHRS and YFSETQ. The CDR3 protein is CASAPPGSYEQYF. CDR3 DNA: TGCGCCAGCGCCCCCCCGGGATCCTACGAGCAGTACTTC.

This chain joins TRBV29-1 and TRBJ2-1; maybe TRBD1 (5 bases). Trimming left V 6 bases short and J 1 base short, with 13 bases between. The CDR3 length is 14 residues. Germline V lookup: CDR1 SQVTM, CDR2 ANQGSEA. The CDR3 DNA follows: TGCAGCGTCGCCCAACAGGTTTCCTACAATGAGCAGTTCTTC. Residues: CSVAQQVSYNEQFF.

This clone has only one observation. This chain's CDR3 is CASKRGTEAFF. The CDR3 DNA reads TGTGCCAGTAAGAGGGGGACAGAAGCTTTCTTT. The chain has TRBV19 and TRBJ1-1; D perhaps matches TRBD1 (6 bases). Germline assignment: CDR1 LNHDA and CDR2 SQIVND (reference sequence). Trimming removed 7 bases at V and 8 bases at J, with 11 bases between. This CDR3 has 11 residues. Combining the CDR3 with reference TRBV19 and TRBJ1-1 gives the whole variable domain DGGITQSPKYLFRKEGQNVTLSCEQNLNHDAMYWYRQDPGQGLRLIYYSQIVNDFQKGDIAEGYSVSREKKESFPLTVTSAQKNPTAFYLCASKRGTEAFFGQGTRLTVV.

V and J are TRBV6-5 and TRBJ2-5, with 7 bases fitting TRBD1. This CDR3 spans 14 amino acids. The V segment lost 6 bases and the J segment 3 bases; nucleotides outside the gene matches: 7. Germline V gene data show CDR1 as MNHEY and CDR2 as SVGAGI. In nucleotides, the CDR3 is TGTGCCAGCAGCTCGACAGACAGGGAAGAGACCCAGTACTTC. Residues: CASSSTDREETQYF.